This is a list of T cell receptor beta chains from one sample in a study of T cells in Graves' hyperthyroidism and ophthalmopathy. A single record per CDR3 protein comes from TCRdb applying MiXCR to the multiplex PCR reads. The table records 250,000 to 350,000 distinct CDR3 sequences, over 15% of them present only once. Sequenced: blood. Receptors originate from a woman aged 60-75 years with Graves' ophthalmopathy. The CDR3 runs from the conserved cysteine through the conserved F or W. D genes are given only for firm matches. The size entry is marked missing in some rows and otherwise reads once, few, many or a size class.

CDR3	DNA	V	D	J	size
CASSAYPEAFF	TGTGCCAGCAGCGCGTACCCGGAAGCTTTCTTT	TRBV7-9	-	TRBJ1-1	few
CASSVQGALAGNTIYF	TGTGCCAGCAGCGTACAGGGGGCGCTAGCTGGAAACACCATATATTTT	TRBV2	TRBD1	TRBJ1-3	few
CASSEAHGGLGDTQYF	TGTGCCAGCAGTGAAGCGCATGGGGGGCTTGGAGATACGCAGTATTTT	TRBV6-1	-	TRBJ2-3	many
CASSFRIASTDTQYF	TGTGCCAGCAGTTTTCGGATTGCCAGCACAGATACGCAGTATTTT	TRBV6-1	-	TRBJ2-3	-
CAWGTGLADTQYF	TGTGCCTGGGGGACCGGACTGGCAGATACGCAGTATTTT	TRBV30	-	TRBJ2-3	-
CASSLKRSRDRDSGNEQYF	TGTGCCAGCAGCTTAAAGCGGTCCCGGGACAGGGACTCTGGCAACGAGCAGTACTTC	TRBV2	TRBD1	TRBJ2-7	many
CASIKTGQPNTEAFF	TGCGCCAGCATAAAAACAGGACAGCCGAACACTGAAGCTTTCTTT	TRBV5-1	-	TRBJ1-1	many
CASSYSSGSYYEQYF	TGTGCCAGCAGTTACTCTTCGGGGTCTTACTACGAGCAGTACTTC	TRBV6-5	-	TRBJ2-7	few
CASSYSPGRDTQYF	TGTGCCAGCAGTTACTCGCCCGGGAGAGATACGCAGTATTTT	TRBV6-6	-	TRBJ2-3	many
CSARPATLNTEAFF	TGCAGTGCTAGACCTGCCACGCTGAACACTGAAGCTTTCTTT	TRBV20-1	-	TRBJ1-1	many
CASSPQGAQSDTQYF	TGTGCCAGCAGCCCACAGGGGGCACAGTCAGATACGCAGTATTTT	TRBV5-8	TRBD1	TRBJ2-3	few
CASSPNRHLRDTEAFF	TGTGCCAGCAGCCCCAATAGACACCTGAGGGACACTGAAGCTTTCTTT	TRBV5-6	-	TRBJ1-1	-
CASSVGAGNYNEQFF	TGTGCCAGCAGCGTGGGAGCGGGGAACTACAATGAGCAGTTCTTC	TRBV9	TRBD2	TRBJ2-1	few
CASSYNLKDGYTF	TGTGCCAGCAGCTACAACCTAAAAGATGGCTACACCTTC	TRBV9	-	TRBJ1-2	-
CSVAGGGENIQYF	TGCAGTGTAGCGGGAGGGGGGGAAAACATTCAGTACTTC	TRBV20-1	TRBD2	TRBJ2-4	-
CASSPGDRVPYEQYF	TGTGCCAGCAGTCCGGGGGACAGGGTACCCTACGAGCAGTACTTC	TRBV28	TRBD1	TRBJ2-7	many